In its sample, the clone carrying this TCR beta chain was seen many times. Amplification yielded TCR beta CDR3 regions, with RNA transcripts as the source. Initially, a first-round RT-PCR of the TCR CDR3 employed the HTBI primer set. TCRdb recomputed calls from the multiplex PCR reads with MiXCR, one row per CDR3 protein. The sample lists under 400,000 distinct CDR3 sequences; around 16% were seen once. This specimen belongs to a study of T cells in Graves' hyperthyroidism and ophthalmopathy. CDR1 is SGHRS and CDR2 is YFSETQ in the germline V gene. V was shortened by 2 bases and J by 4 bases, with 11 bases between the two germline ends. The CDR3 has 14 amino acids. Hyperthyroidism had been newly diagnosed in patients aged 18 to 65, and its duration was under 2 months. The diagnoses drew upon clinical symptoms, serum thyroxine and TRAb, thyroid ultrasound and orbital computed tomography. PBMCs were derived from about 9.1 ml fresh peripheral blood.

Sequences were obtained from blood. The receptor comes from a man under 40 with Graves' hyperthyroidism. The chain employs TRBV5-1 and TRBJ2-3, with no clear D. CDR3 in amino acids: CASSFSGPADTQYF. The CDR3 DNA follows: TGCGCCAGCAGCTTTAGTGGCCCGGCAGATACGCAGTATTTT.